Below, 17 T cell receptor beta chains from the same sample are listed, as sequenced in a study of response to subunit inactivated influenza vaccine. TCRdb reprocessed the RT-PCR reads with MiXCR, giving one entry per CDR3 protein. The sample lists 400,000 to 550,000 distinct CDR3 sequences; roughly 23% were seen once. Sequencing used CD4+ T cells sorted from PBMCs, obtained 4 to 6 days after vaccination. These receptors were obtained from a man aged 45-65 years who received an inactivated influenza vaccine.

The chain combines TRBV3-1 with TRBJ1-1; the D gene is possibly TRBD1 (6 bases). Between the trimmed V and J ends, which lost 6 bases and 6 bases, there was a span of 14 bases. Per germline, CDR1 LGHDT and CDR2 YNNKEL (reference sequence). The CDR3 runs to 13 residues. The DNA of the CDR3 is TGTGCCAGCAGTTTCCAGGGGTTCTCTGAAGCTTTCTTT. Amino acids: CASSFQGFSEAFF.

V usage is TRBV7-2 and J usage is TRBJ2-1; D is undetermined. Looked up from germline, CDR1 is SGHTA and CDR2 is FQGNSA. V was cut by 6 bases and J by 4 bases, with 10 bases left in between. The CDR3 contains 13 residues. The CDR3 nucleotides read TGTGCCAGCAGGGCTCCTATTTACAATGAGCAGTTCTTC. Its protein product is CASRAPIYNEQFF.

This chain connects TRBV12-3 or TRBV12-4 to TRBJ2-1; no clear D. Trimming stripped 4 bases from V and 8 bases from J, with 6 bases between. The CDR3 has 11 amino acids. CDR3 bases: TGTGCCAGCAGTTCGTTCGATGAGCAGTTCTTC. Protein product: CASSSFDEQFF.

The genes are TRBV28 and TRBJ2-7; 10 nucleotides agree with TRBD1. This CDR3 is 16 amino acids long. The V segment lost 4 bases and the J segment 6 bases; nucleotides outside the gene matches: 12. In germline, CDR1 is MDHEN, CDR2 SYDVKM. In nucleotides, the CDR3 is TGTGCCAGCAGTTCCTATGGGGACAGGGGCCCGGGCGAGCAGTACTTC. This gives the protein CASSSYGDRGPGEQYF.

This clonotype has a count of ten or more. The chain employs TRBV28 and TRBJ2-7; 10 positions agree with TRBD1. Germline CDR1 reads MDHEN; CDR2 reads SYDVKM. CDR3 length: 15 residues. V shed 6 bases and J 5 bases; nucleotides not matched to a gene: 10. In DNA, the CDR3 is TGTGCCAGCAGCTACACGGGACAGGGGAACCACGAGCAGTACTTC. Translation: CASSYTGQGNHEQYF.

This clonotype has only a few counts. The V call is TRBV7-9, the J call TRBJ1-1; TRBD1 agrees at 9 bases. This CDR3 has 13 amino acids. V shed 5 bases and J 7 bases; nucleotides not matched to a gene: 5. Germline V gene data show CDR1 as SEHNR and CDR2 as FQNEAQ (reference sequence). CDR3 region: CASSRGQGIEAFF. Written as DNA, the CDR3 is TGTGCCAGCAGCCGTGGACAGGGGATTGAAGCTTTCTTT.

This clonotype was seen ten or more times. The V and J genes are TRBV12-3 or TRBV12-4 and TRBJ1-3; D uncertain. The CDR3 runs 15 residues. V lost 6 bases, J lost 2 bases, and 14 bases lay in between. The CDR3 is CASSLHWMAGNTIYF. CDR3 bases: TGTGCCAGCAGCCTCCATTGGATGGCTGGAAACACCATATATTTT.

The chain joins TRBV11-1 to TRBJ1-1; D ambiguous. V was trimmed by 2 bases and J by 3 bases, leaving 7 bases between them. CDR1 is SGHAT, CDR2 FQDESV, per germline (reference sequence). The CDR3 has 13 amino acids. The CDR3 bases are TGTGCCAGCAGCTTAATCCTTGACACTGAAGCTTTCTTT. Amino acid sequence: CASSLILDTEAFF.

In DNA form, the CDR3 reads TGCAGTGCTAGGCCCCTAGCGGACGCTGCCTTGGATGAGCAGTTCTTC. Encoded protein: CSARPLADAALDEQFF. This chain uses TRBV20-1 with TRBJ2-1; 7 bases line up with TRBD2. J lost 8 bases, V lost 3 bases, and 16 bases had no gene match. The CDR3 sequence is 16 residues long. Germline CDR1 and CDR2: DFQATT and SNEGSKA (reference sequence).

V usage is TRBV7-9 and J usage is TRBJ2-2; D not resolved. The CDR3 covers 14 residues. Trimming took 8 bases from V and 0 from J, leaving 10 bases between them. CDR1 is SEHNR and CDR2 is FQNEAQ in the germline V gene (reference sequence). The CDR3, as DNA: TGTGCCAGCTCTAGAGTGGCGAACACCGGGGAGCTGTTTTTT. Translated, it gives CASSRVANTGELFF.

The chain couples TRBV24-1 to TRBJ2-1; 11 bases fit TRBD2. Trimming took 3 bases from V and 1 from J; bases not matched to a gene: 1. The CDR3 is 16 amino acids. The germline gives CDR1 KGHDR, CDR2 SFDVKD. The CDR3: CATSDLAGGSYNEQFF. The DNA of the CDR3 is TGTGCCACCAGTGATCTAGCGGGGGGTTCCTACAATGAGCAGTTCTTC.

The genes are TRBV10-3 and TRBJ2-3; D call uncertain. The CDR3 runs to 15 residues. Germline CDR1 reads ENHRY; CDR2 reads SYGVKD. Trimming removed 6 bases at V and 2 bases at J, with 15 bases between. The CDR3 reads CAIRTQRLLTDTQYF. The CDR3 nucleotides read TGTGCCATCAGGACCCAGCGATTACTCACAGATACGCAGTATTTT.

Concerning this clonotype: A junction boundary mismatches the germline segment, possibly from a read error. This chain joins TRBV7-7 and TRBJ2-5; possible D gene TRBD1, 6 bases. The CDR3 consists of 14 residues. Germline values: CDR1 SSHAT, CDR2 FNYEAQ (reference sequence). CDR3 in DNA: TGTGCTAGCAGCCGCGTCGGACAGCAAGAGACCCAGTACTTC. Its translation is CASSRVGQQETQYF.

This chain joins TRBV20-1 and TRBJ2-7; D not certain. This CDR3 region has 15 residues. The V end lost 6 bases, the J end lost 3 bases, and 21 bases lay between the germline ends. CDR1 is DFQATT and CDR2 is SNEGSKA in the germline V gene (reference sequence). The CDR3 sequence is CSAPIGVGILYEQYF. In nucleotides, the CDR3 is TGCAGTGCCCCCATCGGAGTAGGAATACTCTACGAGCAGTACTTC.

The V gene is TRBV6-5, the J gene TRBJ2-7; maybe TRBD1 (5 bases). Trimming removed 0 bases at V and 6 bases at J, with 18 bases between. The germline V gene has CDR1 MNHEY and CDR2 SVGAGI. This CDR3 spans 16 amino acids. The CDR3 region is CASSYSIRQGSTEQYF. The CDR3 DNA sequence: TGTGCCAGCAGTTACTCGATAAGGCAGGGAAGCACCGAGCAGTACTTC.

This clonotype was seen a single time. An end of the junction differs from the germline gene, which may be a read error. J is TRBJ1-1 and V is TRBV20-1; TRBD1 is a possible D gene (6 bases). This CDR3 is built from 12 residues. CDR1 is DFQATT, CDR2 SNEGSKA, per germline (reference sequence). The CDR3 nucleotides are TGCAGTGCTAACAGGGTAAACATTGAAGCTTTCTTT. Its translation: CSANRVNIEAFF.

This clonotype was counted only a few times. V gene TRBV20-1 combines with J gene TRBJ1-5, with 7 bases matching TRBD1. Germline values: CDR1 DFQATT, CDR2 SNEGSKA (reference sequence). CDR3 size: 15 residues. V shed 3 bases and J 5 bases; nucleotides not matched to a gene: 10. The CDR3 is CSARITGEGHQPQHF. In DNA form, the CDR3 reads TGCAGTGCTAGGATAACAGGGGAGGGCCATCAGCCCCAGCATTTT.